The 4 T cell receptor beta chains in this list originate from one sample, sequenced in a study of TIL therapy for anti-PD-1-resistant metastatic lung cancer. The time point here: pre-treatment sample, taken before nivolumab and TIL therapy. The libraries were made with immunoSEQ v3. TCRdb's table, derived via immunoSEQ multiplex PCR, lists solely in-frame clones and lacks some. This table has 50,000 to 60,000 clones, about 81% appearing once. Sequences were derived from blood, sampled at baseline. Receptors originate from a person aged 25 to 79 with non-small cell lung cancer.

The chain uses TRBV4-2 and TRBJ2-1; D gene ambiguous. Germline V CDR1 and CDR2: LGHNA, YNFKEQ. V was cut by 4 bases and J by 7 bases, with 14 bases left in between. CDR3 length: 14 residues. The CDR3 DNA reads as TGTGCCAGCAGCCCCTCTCCAGACCGTAATGAGCAGTTCTTC. This encodes CASSPSPDRNEQFF.

The chain couples TRBV19 to TRBJ1-4; D remains ambiguous. Trimming shortened V by 5 bases and J by 6 bases, and 13 bases separated the two germline ends. The CDR3 covers 14 residues. The germline CDR1 and CDR2 sequences are LNHDA and SQIVND (reference sequence). CDR3 region: CASSLYGPDEKLFF. DNA of the CDR3: TGTGCCAGTAGTCTTTACGGGCCTGATGAAAAACTGTTTTTT. Full variable domain (outside the CDR3, taken from reference TRBV19 and TRBJ1-4): DGGITQSPKYLFRKEGQNVTLSCEQNLNHDAMYWYRQDPGQGLRLIYYSQIVNDFQKGDIAEGYSVSREKKESFPLTVTSAQKNPTAFYLCASSLYGPDEKLFFGSGTQLSVL.

The V call is TRBV5-1, the J call TRBJ1-1; D is unresolved. CDR3 size: 11 residues. Germline CDR1 SGHRS, CDR2 YFSETQ. Deletions cut 7 bases from V and 2 bases from J, with 6 bases between. The CDR3 reads CASVLNTEAFF. The DNA for the CDR3 is TGCGCCAGCGTATTAAACACTGAAGCTTTCTTT.

The genes are TRBV2 and TRBJ2-5; perhaps TRBD1 as D (6 bases). Deletions cut 6 bases from V and 3 bases from J, with 11 bases between. The CDR3 is 13 residues long. The germline gives CDR1 SNHLY, CDR2 FYNNEI. In DNA, the CDR3 is TGTGCCAGCAGGGACCAGGGGAAAGAGACCCAGTACTTC. It translates to CASRDQGKETQYF.